This TCR beta chain was retrieved from a study of blood T cell repertoires in COVID-19. V gave up 6 bases and J gave up 2 bases; unmatched junction bases: 6. Germline V gene sequence: CDR1 SGDLS, CDR2 YYNGEE. CDR3 length: 15 amino acids. Using immunoSEQ multiplex PCR, the repertoire was profiled, and TCRdb retains in-frame clones only, with some absent. The data show about 94,000 clones, approximately 89% seen once. The TCR sequence derives from a human donor with acute or convalescent COVID-19. The donor label of this sample is uncertain. The sample consisted of peripheral blood. The chain is built from TRBV9 and TRBJ2-3; TRBD1 agrees at 10 bases. The CDR3 region is CASKEGQGYTDTQYF. CDR3 DNA: TGTGCCAGCAAGGAGGGACAGGGGTACACAGATACGCAGTATTTT.